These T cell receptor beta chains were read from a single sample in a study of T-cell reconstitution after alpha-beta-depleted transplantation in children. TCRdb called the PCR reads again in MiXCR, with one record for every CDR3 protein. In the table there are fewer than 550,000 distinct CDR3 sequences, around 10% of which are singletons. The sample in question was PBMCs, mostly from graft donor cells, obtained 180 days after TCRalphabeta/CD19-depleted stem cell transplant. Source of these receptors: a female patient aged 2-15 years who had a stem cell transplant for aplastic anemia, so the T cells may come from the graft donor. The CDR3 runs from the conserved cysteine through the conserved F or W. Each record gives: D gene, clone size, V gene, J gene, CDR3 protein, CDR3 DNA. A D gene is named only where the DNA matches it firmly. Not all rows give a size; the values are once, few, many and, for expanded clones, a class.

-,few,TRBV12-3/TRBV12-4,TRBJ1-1,CASSSAGIDTEAFF,TGTGCCAGCAGTTCGGCAGGGATAGACACTGAAGCTTTCTTT
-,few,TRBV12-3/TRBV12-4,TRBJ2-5,CASRQGLYSETQYF,TGTGCCAGCAGGCAAGGACTGTATTCGGAGACCCAGTACTTC
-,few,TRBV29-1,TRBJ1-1,CSALWGSTEAFF,TGCAGCGCGCTTTGGGGAAGCACTGAAGCTTTCTTT
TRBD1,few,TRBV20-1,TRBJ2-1,CCARDGGQGGLGEQFF,TGCTGTGCTAGAGATGGAGGACAGGGTGGTCTGGGTGAGCAGTTCTTC
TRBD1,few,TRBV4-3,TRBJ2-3,CASSQERTGATDTQYF,TGCGCCAGCAGCCAAGAAAGGACAGGGGCCACAGATACGCAGTATTTT
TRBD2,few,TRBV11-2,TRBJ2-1,CASSLLAGVIYNEQFF,TGTGCCAGCAGCCTCCTGGCGGGAGTTATCTACAATGAGCAGTTCTTC
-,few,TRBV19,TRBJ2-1,CASIDLGINEQFF,TGTGCCAGTATTGACCTGGGAATCAATGAGCAGTTCTTC
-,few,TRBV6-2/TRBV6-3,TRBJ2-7,CASSPGLNYEQYF,TGTGCCAGCAGCCCCGGACTGAACTACGAGCAGTACTTC
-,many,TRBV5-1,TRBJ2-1,CASSSNGRGLLNEQFF,TGCGCCAGCAGCTCCAACGGCCGCGGACTGCTCAATGAGCAGTTCTTC
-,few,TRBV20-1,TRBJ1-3,CSAQRWGETAGNTIYF,TGCAGTGCTCAGAGGTGGGGGGAAACGGCTGGAAACACCATATATTTT
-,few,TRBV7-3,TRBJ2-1,CASSLGRTAVYNEQFF,TGTGCCAGCAGCCTAGGACGGACAGCTGTATACAATGAGCAGTTCTTC
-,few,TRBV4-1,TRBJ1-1,CASSQDAGGTEAFF,TGCGCCAGCAGCCAAGACGCCGGAGGGACTGAAGCTTTCTTT
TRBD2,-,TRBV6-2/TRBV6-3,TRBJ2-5,CASSYGGTSGRIQETQYF,TGTGCCAGCAGTTACGGCGGGACTAGCGGGAGAATCCAAGAGACCCAGTACTTC
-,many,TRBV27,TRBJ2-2,CASSFGLNMNTGELFF,TGTGCCAGCAGTTTCGGGTTGAACATGAACACCGGGGAGCTGTTTTTT
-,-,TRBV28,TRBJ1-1,CASSFAPIDRDKGAFF,TGTGCCAGCAGTTTCGCCCCTATTGACAGAGATAAGGGAGCTTTCTTT
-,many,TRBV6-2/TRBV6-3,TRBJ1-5,CASSLRGEISNQPQHF,TGTGCCAGCAGTTTACGCGGGGAGATTAGCAATCAGCCCCAGCATTTT
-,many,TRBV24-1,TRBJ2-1,CATGRGNNEQFF,TGTGCCACTGGAAGGGGGAACAATGAGCAGTTCTTC
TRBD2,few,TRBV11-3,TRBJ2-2,CASSPPRGDTGELFF,TGTGCCAGCAGCCCCCCGCGGGGGGACACCGGGGAGCTGTTTTTT
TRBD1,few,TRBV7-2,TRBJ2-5,CASSRGQWTETQYF,TGTGCCAGCAGCCGGGGACAGTGGACGGAGACCCAGTACTTC
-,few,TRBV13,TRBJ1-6,CASSLASGNSSPLHF,TGTGCCAGCAGCTTAGCTTCAGGGAATTCTTCACCCCTCCACTTT
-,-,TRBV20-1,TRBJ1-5,CSATPPQTGNQPQHF,TGCAGTGCTACGCCCCCCCAAACAGGAAATCAGCCCCAGCATTTT
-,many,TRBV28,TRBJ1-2,CASSLRGRDDYGYTF,TGTGCCAGCAGTTTACGGGGCAGGGACGACTATGGCTACACCTTC
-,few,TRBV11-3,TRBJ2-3,CASSLDRTSSADTQYF,TGTGCCAGCAGCTTAGATCGGACCTCCTCCGCAGATACGCAGTATTTT
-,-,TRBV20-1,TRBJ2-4,CSARVGTSGRSIQYF,TGCAGTGCTAGAGTCGGGACTTCCGGACGGAGCATTCAGTACTTC
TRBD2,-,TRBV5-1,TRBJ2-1,CASSLFVGVAGDYNEQFF,TGCGCCAGCAGCTTGTTCGTCGGGGTAGCGGGAGATTACAATGAGCAGTTCTTC
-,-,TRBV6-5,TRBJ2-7,CASSSGRRRSYEQYF,TGTGCCAGCAGTTCGGGTCGTCGGAGAAGCTACGAGCAGTACTTC
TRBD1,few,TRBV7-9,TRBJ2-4,CASSLILTGDPKNIQYF,TGTGCCAGCAGCTTAATCCTAACAGGGGATCCCAAAAACATTCAGTACTTC
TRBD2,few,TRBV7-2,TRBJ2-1,CASSSGTSGRRNEQFF,TGTGCCAGCAGCTCCGGGACTAGCGGGAGGAGGAATGAGCAGTTCTTC
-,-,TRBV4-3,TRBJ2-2,CASSQGRLTGELFF,TGCGCCAGCAGCCAAGGCCGACTCACCGGGGAGCTGTTTTTT
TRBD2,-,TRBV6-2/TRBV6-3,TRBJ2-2,CASRSLAGPTNTNTGELFF,TGTGCCAGCAGGAGCCTAGCGGGTCCAACCAATACGAACACCGGGGAGCTGTTTTTT
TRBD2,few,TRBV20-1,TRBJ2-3,CRAPNSGRFSDTQYF,TGCAGGGCACCTAATAGCGGGAGGTTCTCAGATACGCAGTATTTT